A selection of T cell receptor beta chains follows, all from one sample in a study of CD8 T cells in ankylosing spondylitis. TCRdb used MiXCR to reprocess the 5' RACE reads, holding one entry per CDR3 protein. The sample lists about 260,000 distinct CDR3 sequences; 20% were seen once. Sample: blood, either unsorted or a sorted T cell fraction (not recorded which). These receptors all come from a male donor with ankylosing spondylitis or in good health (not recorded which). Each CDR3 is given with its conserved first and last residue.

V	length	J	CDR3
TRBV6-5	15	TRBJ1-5	CASSSGTGSPQPQHF
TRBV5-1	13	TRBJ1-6	CASSRITGAPLHF
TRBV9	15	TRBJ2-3	CASSPRTSFPDTQYF
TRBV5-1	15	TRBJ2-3	CASSTSGRASDTQYF
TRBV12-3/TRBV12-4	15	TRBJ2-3	CASRALAGVTDTQYF
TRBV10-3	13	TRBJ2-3	CAISGTSTDTQYF
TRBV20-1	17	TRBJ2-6	CSARRQGARAGANVLTF
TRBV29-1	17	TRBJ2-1	CSVEGVVAGGNHNEQFF
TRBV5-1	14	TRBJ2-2	CASVGQGGTGELFF
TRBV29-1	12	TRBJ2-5	CSVRRERETQYF
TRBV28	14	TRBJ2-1	CASSLLAGGREQFF
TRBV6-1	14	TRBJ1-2	CASSHRDSLYGYTF
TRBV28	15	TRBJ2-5	CASTSTGGFQETQYF
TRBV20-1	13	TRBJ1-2	CSAVLWGQYGYTF
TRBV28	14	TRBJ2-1	CASRLTYGPNEQFF
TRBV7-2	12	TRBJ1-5	CASSAPPQPQHF
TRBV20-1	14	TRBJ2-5	CSARDLGLQETQYF
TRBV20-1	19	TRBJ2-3	CSAQSLAGGLNVHTDTQYF
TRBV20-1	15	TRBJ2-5	CSARELLAGLETQYF
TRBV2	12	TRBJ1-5	CASTRENQPQHF
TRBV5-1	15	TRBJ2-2	CASRGAGVSTGELFF
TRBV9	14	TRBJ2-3	CASSVRTLPDTQYF
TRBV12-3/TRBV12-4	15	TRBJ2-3	CASSLGGLGTDTQYF
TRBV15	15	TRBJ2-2	CATSMRVQNTGELFF
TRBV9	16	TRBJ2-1	CASSVAPRASYNEQFF
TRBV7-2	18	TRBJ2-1	CASSLGLAGSWFFNEQFF
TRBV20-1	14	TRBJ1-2	CSASRAAGDRGYTF
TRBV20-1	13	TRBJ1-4	CSAALGINEKLFF
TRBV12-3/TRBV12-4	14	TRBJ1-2	CASSPGQPNYGYTF
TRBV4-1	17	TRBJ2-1	CASSQELAELAYNEQFF
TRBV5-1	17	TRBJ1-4	CASSLEVRGATNEKLFF
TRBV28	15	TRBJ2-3	CASSLTRVPGGTQYF
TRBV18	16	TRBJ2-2	CASSPRTSGSTGELFF
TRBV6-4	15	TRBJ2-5	CASSPTGSYQETQYF
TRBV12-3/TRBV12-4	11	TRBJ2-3	CASTTTNTQYF
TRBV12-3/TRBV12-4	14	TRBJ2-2	CASSLRQGSGELFF
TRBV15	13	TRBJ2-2	CATSRERHGELFF
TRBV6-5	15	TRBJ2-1	CASSHKREKDNEQFF
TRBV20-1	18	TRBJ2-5	CSATNPTSSSGGTETQYF
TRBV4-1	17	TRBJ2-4	CASSLANTGTSGNIQYF
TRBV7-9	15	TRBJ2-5	CASSLDGTPRETQYF
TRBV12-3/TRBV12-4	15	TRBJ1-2	CASSLGHGVGNGYTF
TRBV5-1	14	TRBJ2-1	CASSLSGHYNEQFF
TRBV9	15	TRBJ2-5	CASRPSGGAEETQYF
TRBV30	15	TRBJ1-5	CAWSVTGRRNQPQHF
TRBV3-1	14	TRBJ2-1	CASSPSGGINEQFF
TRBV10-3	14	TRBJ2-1	CAISDSGGDDEQFF
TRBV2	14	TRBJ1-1	CASRTGPGATEAFF
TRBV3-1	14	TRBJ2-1	CASSQDNKRNEQFF
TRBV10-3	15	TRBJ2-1	CAISGTGERYNEQFF
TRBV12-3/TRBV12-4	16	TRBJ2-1	CASSRGLAATYNEQFF
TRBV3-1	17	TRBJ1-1	CASSLVPGQGADTEAFF
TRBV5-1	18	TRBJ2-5	CASSLEATGYESQETQYF